The 16 T cell receptor beta chains below were found in one sample sequenced in a study of blood T cell repertoires in COVID-19. Libraries were prepared by immunoSEQ multiplex PCR; TCRdb keeps only in-frame clonotypes and omits some of them. Of hundreds of thousands of clones listed, 70% to 75% were seen once; the top ten hold about 3.1%. Sequenced sample: peripheral blood. The receptor source for this set is a woman older than 75 with acute or convalescent COVID-19.

This clone has just one count. This chain connects TRBV6-6 to TRBJ1-5; the D gene is possibly TRBD1 (6 bases). The CDR3 is made up of 14 amino acids. Germline CDR1 MNHNY, CDR2 SVGAGI (reference sequence). The V and J ends lost 4 bases and 2 bases respectively, with 9 bases between them. CDR3 loop: CASSLQGGNQPQHF. The CDR3 DNA reads as TGTGCCAGCAGTTTACAGGGAGGCAATCAGCCCCAGCATTTT.

This clone has only a few counts. Here the CDR3 DNA reads TGCGCCAGCAGCCAAACCCAAGACAGGGCAGGATATGGCTACACCTTC. Its protein product is CASSQTQDRAGYGYTF. The chain is built from TRBV4-1 and TRBJ1-2; 7 nucleotides align to TRBD1. The CDR3 extends over 16 amino acids. Germline CDR1 and CDR2: MGHRA and YSYEKL. The J segment lost 5 bases and the V segment lost 2 bases, leaving 11 bases of the junction unmatched.

This clone has a handful of counts. This chain connects TRBV5-1 to TRBJ2-3; 7 bases fit TRBD2. CDR3 length: 16 residues. Trimming at V came to 0 bases and at J to 0 bases, leaving 4 bases not matched to a gene. CDR1 is SGHRS and CDR2 is YFSETQ in the germline V gene. The CDR3 protein is CASSLVASGSTDTQYF. DNA for the CDR3: TGCGCCAGCAGCTTGGTGGCTAGCGGAAGCACAGATACGCAGTATTTT.

This chain uses TRBV18 with TRBJ1-4, with D perhaps matching TRBD1 (5 bases). Looked up from germline, CDR1 is KGHSH and CDR2 is LQKENI. The V gene lost 8 bases and the J gene lost 10 bases, with 23 bases spanning the gap. The CDR3 is 15 residues long. DNA for the CDR3: TGTGCCAGCCCACTATGGCCTGGGGCTCAGAGAAAACTGTTTTTT. Residues: CASPLWPGAQRKLFF.

This clone appeared a few times. The J gene is TRBJ2-7, the V gene TRBV19; 9 nucleotides agree with TRBD1. J was trimmed by 4 bases and V by 5 bases; bases with no gene match: 9. The CDR3 is made up of 15 amino acids. Looked up from germline, CDR1 is LNHDA and CDR2 is SQIVND (reference sequence). The CDR3 protein is CASSSLPGQGYEQYF. In DNA form, the CDR3 reads TGTGCCAGTAGTTCTCTCCCGGGACAGGGTTACGAGCAGTACTTC.

This clone has a single count. The rearrangement links TRBV7-2 to TRBJ2-2; 11 bases agree with TRBD2. The CDR3 runs to 16 residues. The ends lost 3 bases at V and 5 bases at J; junction bases unmatched: 5. Germline V gene data show CDR1 as SGHTA and CDR2 as FQGNSA. CDR3 amino acids: CASSFPTSGGTGELFF. The DNA for the CDR3 is TGTGCCAGCAGCTTCCCCACTAGCGGGGGTACCGGGGAGCTGTTTTTT.

In this sample, this clone turned up a few times. The V and J genes are TRBV19 and TRBJ1-2; D possibly corresponds to TRBD1 (5 bases). The V gene's germline CDR1 is LNHDA and CDR2 SQIVND (reference sequence). Between the trimmed V and J ends, which lost 4 bases and 8 bases, there was a span of 23 bases. The CDR3 spans 16 residues. In DNA, the CDR3 is TGTGCCAGTAGTAGGGGGGACCTTGACTCCCGCGGGGGCTACACCTTC. Its translation is CASSRGDLDSRGGYTF.

The chain combines TRBV6-5 with TRBJ1-3; D gene ambiguous. Trimming cost V 2 bases and J 10 bases, with 15 bases left between them. This CDR3 is 14 amino acids long. Germline V gives CDR1 MNHEY, CDR2 SVGAGI. Here the CDR3 reads CASSYGRNAGTIYF. The CDR3, as DNA: TGTGCCAGCAGTTACGGCCGGAATGCAGGAACCATATATTTT.

This clone was seen only once. V usage is TRBV3-1 (or the pseudogene TRBV3-2) and J usage is TRBJ2-3; 9 bases are shared with TRBD2. The CDR3 contains 15 residues. Germline-derived CDR1 and CDR2 are LGHDT and YNNKEL (reference sequence). V lost 1 base to trimming and J lost 4 bases; unmatched junction nucleotides: 3. CDR3 region: CASSQVSGRADTQYF. Here the CDR3 DNA reads TGTGCCAGCAGCCAAGTTAGCGGGAGAGCAGATACGCAGTATTTT.

This clone was recorded once. The chain uses TRBV6-5 and TRBJ2-7; 7 bases agree with TRBD1. Germline trimming cut 5 bases from V and 5 bases from J; bases unmatched to any gene: 6. This CDR3 has 13 residues. Germline CDR1 reads MNHEY; CDR2 reads SVGAGI. This chain's CDR3 is CASSRQGGNEQYF. CDR3 DNA: TGTGCCAGCAGTAGACAGGGTGGTAACGAGCAGTACTTC.

This clone was picked up one time. The CDR3 spells CARGQGYTF. DNA for the CDR3: TGTGCCAGGGGGCAGGGCTACACCTTC. V gene TRBV21-1 combines with J gene TRBJ1-2; the D segment call TRBD1 is taken from the table without a DNA check. TRBV21-1 constitutes a pseudogene. The CDR3 has 9 residues.

This clone was seen just once. The genes are TRBV5-1 and TRBJ2-5; a weak D match, TRBD2 (5 bases). With 4 bases removed from V and 2 bases from J, the gap between germline ends came to 12 bases. The CDR3 contains 14 residues. Germline values: CDR1 SGHRS, CDR2 YFSETQ. CDR3 nucleotide sequence: TGCGCCAGCAGCGAGCCTAGCCTACAAGAGACCCAGTACTTC. Amino acid sequence: CASSEPSLQETQYF.

This rearrangement joins TRBV13 to TRBJ2-1, with D possibly TRBD1 on 5 matching bases. The germline V gene has CDR1 PRHDT and CDR2 FYEKMQ (reference sequence). Trimming removed 4 bases at V and 2 bases at J, with 21 bases between. The CDR3 loop spans 18 amino acids. The CDR3 reads CASSYPQGVAYTYNEQFF. The CDR3 nucleotides read TGTGCCAGCAGCTACCCCCAGGGTGTGGCTTACACCTACAATGAGCAGTTCTTC.

The V call is TRBV15, the J call TRBJ1-6; D possibly corresponds to TRBD1 (5 bases). Germline-derived CDR1 and CDR2 are LNHNV and YYDKDF (reference sequence). Trimming took off 0 bases at V and 2 bases at J, with 8 bases between the two ends. CDR3 length: 16 residues. The chain's CDR3 is CATSRDGHPYNSPLHF. CDR3 nucleotides: TGTGCCACCAGCAGAGACGGACACCCCTATAATTCACCCCTCCACTTT.

The V call is TRBV7-9, the J call TRBJ1-5; 9 bases match TRBD1. CDR1 SEHNR and CDR2 FQNEAQ come from the germline V gene (reference sequence). V shed 4 bases and J 4 bases; nucleotides not matched to a gene: 14. The CDR3 spans 18 residues. The CDR3 here is CASSSGTGSWGSNQPQHF. The CDR3 DNA sequence: TGTGCCAGCAGCTCCGGGACAGGGAGTTGGGGTTCAAATCAGCCCCAGCATTTT.

The chain couples TRBV7-2 to TRBJ1-1; D possibly corresponds to TRBD1 (5 bases). The CDR3 is made up of 14 amino acids. V shed 3 bases and J shed 1 base, with 9 bases lying between them. The V gene's germline CDR1 is SGHTA and CDR2 FQGNSA. CDR3 DNA: TGTGCCAGCAGCTTGGGACTGGGGAACACTGAAGCTTTCTTT. This codes for CASSLGLGNTEAFF.